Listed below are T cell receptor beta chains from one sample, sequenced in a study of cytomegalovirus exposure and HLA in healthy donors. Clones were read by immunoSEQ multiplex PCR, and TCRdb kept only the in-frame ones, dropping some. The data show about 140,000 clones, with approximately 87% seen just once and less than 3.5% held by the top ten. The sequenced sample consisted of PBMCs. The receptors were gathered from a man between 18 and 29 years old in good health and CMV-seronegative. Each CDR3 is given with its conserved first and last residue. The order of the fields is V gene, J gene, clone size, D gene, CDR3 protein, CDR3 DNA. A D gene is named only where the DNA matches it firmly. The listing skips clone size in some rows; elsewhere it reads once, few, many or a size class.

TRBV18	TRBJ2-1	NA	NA	CASSPPGKDREGYNEQFF	TGTGCCAGCTCACCACCGGGAAAGGACAGGGAGGGGTACAATGAGCAGTTCTTC
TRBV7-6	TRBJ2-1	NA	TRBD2	CASSLRTSGLAYNEQFF	TGTGCCAGCAGCTTACGGACTAGCGGGCTCGCCTACAATGAGCAGTTCTTC
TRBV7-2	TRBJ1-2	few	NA	CASSRGVGYGYTF	TGTGCCAGCAGCCGCGGGGTGGGGTATGGCTACACCTTC
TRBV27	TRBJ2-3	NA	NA	CASSFGLRAADTQYF	TGTGCCAGCAGTTTTGGCCTCCGCGCGGCAGATACGCAGTATTTT
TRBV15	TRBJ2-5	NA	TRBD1	CATLDRGLQETQYF	TGTGCCACCTTGGACAGGGGCCTACAAGAGACCCAGTACTTC
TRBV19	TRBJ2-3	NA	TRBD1	CASSIGQGVGDTQYF	TGTGCCAGTAGTATAGGACAGGGAGTAGGCGATACGCAGTATTTT
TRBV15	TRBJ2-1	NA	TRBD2	CATSRETSWSDDAAQFF	TGTGCCACCAGCAGGGAGACTAGCTGGAGTGATGACGCTGCGCAGTTCTTC
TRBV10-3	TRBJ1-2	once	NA	CAISESRQDYGYTF	TGTGCCATCAGTGAGTCGAGACAAGACTATGGCTACACCTTC
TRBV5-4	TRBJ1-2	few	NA	CASSLDQGGYTF	TGTGCCAGCAGCTTGGATCAGGGTGGCTACACCTTC
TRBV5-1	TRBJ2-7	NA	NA	CASSLGAGAEIMLWQYF	TGCGCCAGCAGCTTGGGGGCAGGGGCGGAGATTATGCTGTGGCAGTACTTC
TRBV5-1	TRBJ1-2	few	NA	CASSLDDSTYGYTF	TGCGCCAGCAGCTTGGACGACAGTACTTATGGCTACACCTTC
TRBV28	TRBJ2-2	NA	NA	CASSLRSTGGELFF	TGTGCCAGCAGTTTACGGTCGACGGGCGGGGAGCTGTTTTTT
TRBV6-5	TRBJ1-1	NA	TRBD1	CASSYWDSTEAFF	TGTGCCAGCAGTTATTGGGACAGTACTGAAGCTTTCTTT
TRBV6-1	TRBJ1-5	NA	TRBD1	CASSTAGGDQPQHF	TGTGCCAGCAGTACCGCAGGGGGAGATCAGCCCCAGCATTTT
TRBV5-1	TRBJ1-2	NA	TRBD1	CASSPDRSGYTF	TGCGCCAGCAGCCCGGACAGGTCTGGCTACACCTTC
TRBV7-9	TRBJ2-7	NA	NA	CASSLTSEGEQYF	TGTGCCAGCAGCTTAACGTCGGAGGGAGAGCAGTACTTC
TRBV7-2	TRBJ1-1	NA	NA	CASSFGGIMNTEAFF	TGTGCCAGCAGCTTCGGCGGAATAATGAACACTGAAGCTTTCTTT
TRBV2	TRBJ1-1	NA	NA	CASSEERGSNTEAFF	TGTGCCAGCAGTGAAGAGCGGGGATCGAACACTGAAGCTTTCTTT
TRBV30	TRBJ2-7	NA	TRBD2	CAWSVTSGFYEQYF	TGTGCCTGGAGTGTAACTAGCGGGTTTTACGAGCAGTACTTC
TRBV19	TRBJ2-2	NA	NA	CASSIDVETGELFF	TGTGCCAGTAGTATAGATGTGGAGACCGGGGAGCTGTTTTTT
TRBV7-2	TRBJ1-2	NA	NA	CASSLQGYDGYTF	TGTGCCAGCAGCTTACAGGGATATGATGGCTACACCTTC
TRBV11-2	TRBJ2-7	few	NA	CASSLDIKQYF	TGTGCCAGCAGCTTAGATATAAAGCAGTACTTC
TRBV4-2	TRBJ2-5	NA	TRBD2	CASSQDQRGWETQYF	TGTGCCAGCAGCCAAGATCAGCGGGGATGGGAGACCCAGTACTTC
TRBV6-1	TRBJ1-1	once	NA	CASSESRRDTEAFF	TGTGCCAGCAGTGAATCCAGGCGAGACACTGAAGCTTTCTTT
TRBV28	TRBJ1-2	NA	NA	CASRLDIGEYGYTF	TGTGCCAGCAGATTAGATATAGGGGAATATGGCTACACCTTC
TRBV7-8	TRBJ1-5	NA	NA	CASSDPTGKQPQHF	TGTGCCAGCAGCGATCCGACAGGCAAGCAGCCCCAGCATTTT
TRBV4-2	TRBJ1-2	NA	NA	CASSHRGGSEGYTF	TGTGCCAGCAGCCACCGGGGAGGGTCTGAAGGCTACACCTTC
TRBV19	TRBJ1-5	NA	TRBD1	CASRGDRVNNQPQHF	TGTGCCAGTAGGGGGGACAGGGTAAACAATCAGCCCCAGCATTTT
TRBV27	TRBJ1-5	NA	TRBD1	CASSSTGPNQPQHF	TGTGCCAGCAGCTCGACAGGGCCTAATCAGCCCCAGCATTTT
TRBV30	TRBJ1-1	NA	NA	CAWSYAGGTEAFF	TGTGCCTGGAGTTATGCGGGTGGCACTGAAGCTTTCTTT
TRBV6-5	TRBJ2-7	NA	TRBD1	CASSYSTGQLSYEQYF	TGTGCCAGCAGTTACTCTACGGGACAGCTCTCCTACGAGCAGTACTTC
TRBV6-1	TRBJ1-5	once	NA	CASSEEDGGNQPQHF	TGTGCCAGCAGTGAGGAGGACGGCGGCAATCAGCCCCAGCATTTT
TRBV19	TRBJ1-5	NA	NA	CASTNSRNQPQHF	TGTGCCAGTACTAACTCCCGTAATCAGCCCCAGCATTTT
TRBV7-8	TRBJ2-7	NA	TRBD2	CASILGTSPYEQYF	TGTGCCAGCATCCTCGGGACTAGTCCCTACGAGCAGTACTTC
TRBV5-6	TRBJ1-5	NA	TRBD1	CASSLWYGTDNQPQHF	TGTGCCAGCAGCTTGTGGTACGGGACAGATAATCAGCCCCAGCATTTT
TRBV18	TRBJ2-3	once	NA	CASSPRTREDIDTQYF	TGTGCCAGCTCACCAAGGACGCGGGAAGACATAGATACGCAGTATTTT
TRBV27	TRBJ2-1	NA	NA	CASTQNRVVGNEQFF	TGTGCCAGCACGCAAAACAGGGTCGTGGGCAATGAGCAGTTCTTC
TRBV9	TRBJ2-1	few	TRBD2	CASSRGVAGVYNEQFF	TGTGCCAGCAGCCGAGGGGTAGCGGGGGTATACAATGAGCAGTTCTTC
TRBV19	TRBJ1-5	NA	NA	CASSIRTAVQHF	TGTGCCAGTAGTATTCGGACAGCAGTCCAGCATTTT
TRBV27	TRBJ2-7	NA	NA	CASSPAGPSYEQYF	TGTGCCAGCAGTCCCGCGGGCCCCTCCTACGAGCAGTACTTC
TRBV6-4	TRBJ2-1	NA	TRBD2	CASSTGGTYNEQFF	TGTGCCAGCAGTACCGGGGGGACCTACAATGAGCAGTTCTTC
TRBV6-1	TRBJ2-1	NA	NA	CASSGGGSEQFF	TGTGCCAGCAGCGGTGGAGGGAGCGAGCAGTTCTTC
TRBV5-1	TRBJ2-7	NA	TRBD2	CASSQLAGVPYEQYF	TGCGCCAGCAGCCAACTAGCGGGGGTCCCCTACGAGCAGTACTTC
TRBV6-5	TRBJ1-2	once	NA	CASSYSTAGNYGYTF	TGTGCCAGCAGTTACTCGACAGCGGGGAACTATGGCTACACCTTC
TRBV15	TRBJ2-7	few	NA	CATSRDLGYEQYF	TGTGCCACCAGCAGAGATCTCGGCTACGAGCAGTACTTC
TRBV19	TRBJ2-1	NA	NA	CASSIGGSAGASPRNEQFF	TGTGCCAGTAGTATAGGTGGGTCGGCGGGGGCCTCCCCTCGCAATGAGCAGTTCTTC
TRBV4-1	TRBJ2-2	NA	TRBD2	CASSLRAGTTGELFF	TGCGCCAGCAGCTTAAGAGCGGGAACCACCGGGGAGCTGTTTTTT
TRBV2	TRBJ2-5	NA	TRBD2	CATGLAKETQYF	TGTGCCACGGGACTAGCAAAAGAGACCCAGTACTTC
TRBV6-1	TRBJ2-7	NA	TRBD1	CASSPGTGGNYEQYF	TGTGCCAGCAGCCCGGGGACAGGGGGTAACTACGAGCAGTACTTC
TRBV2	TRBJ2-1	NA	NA	CASSQTIAPSSYNEQFF	TGTGCCAGCAGTCAGACCATAGCGCCTAGCTCCTACAATGAGCAGTTCTTC
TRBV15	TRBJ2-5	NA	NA	CATSREDRQETQYF	TGTGCCACCAGCAGAGAGGACAGACAAGAGACCCAGTACTTC
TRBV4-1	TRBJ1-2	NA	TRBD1	CASSQAGQGDYGYTF	TGCGCCAGCAGCCAGGCGGGACAGGGGGACTATGGCTACACCTTC